Listed below are T cell receptor beta chains from one sample, sequenced in a study of T cell responses to AZD1222 COVID-19 vaccine. Here immunoSEQ multiplex PCR was the method, and the copy in TCRdb shows in-frame clones only, minus some. The table has approximately 79,000 clones, around nine tenths seen once; the top ten hold approximately 11%. The starting material was peripheral blood, obtained on day 0 of AZD1222 vaccination. The receptors were gathered from an adult in good health. Both conserved end residues are part of each CDR3. A D gene is named only where the DNA matches it firmly.

v_gene: TRBV6-5
d_gene: NA
j_gene: TRBJ1-1
CDR3aa: CASTNSPNTEAFF
CDR3nt: TGTGCCAGCACTAACAGCCCGAACACTGAAGCTTTCTTT

v_gene: TRBV4-1
d_gene: TRBD2
j_gene: TRBJ2-1
CDR3aa: CASSQDGAGLAGVFSPNEQFF
CDR3nt: TGCGCCAGCAGCCAAGATGGGGCGGGACTAGCGGGAGTATTCTCGCCCAATGAGCAGTTCTTC

v_gene: TRBV7-8
d_gene: NA
j_gene: TRBJ1-5
CDR3aa: CASSLQGGQPQHF
CDR3nt: TGTGCCAGCAGCCTTCAGGGTGGACAGCCCCAGCATTTT

v_gene: TRBV2
d_gene: NA
j_gene: TRBJ1-5
CDR3aa: CASSLGPARPQHF
CDR3nt: TGTGCCAGCAGTCTAGGACCCGCCCGGCCCCAGCATTTT

v_gene: TRBV6-7
d_gene: NA
j_gene: TRBJ2-2
CDR3aa: CASRSTGPRTGELFF
CDR3nt: TGTGCCAGCAGGTCTACGGGACCAAGGACCGGGGAGCTGTTTTTT

v_gene: TRBV25-1
d_gene: TRBD2
j_gene: TRBJ2-7
CDR3aa: CASSGTSGVSYEQYF
CDR3nt: TGTGCCAGCAGCGGAACTAGCGGGGTCTCCTACGAGCAGTACTTC

v_gene: TRBV18
d_gene: NA
j_gene: TRBJ1-1
CDR3aa: CASSARSDTEAFF
CDR3nt: TGTGCCAGCTCAGCTCGGAGTGACACTGAAGCTTTCTTT

v_gene: TRBV28
d_gene: TRBD1
j_gene: TRBJ1-2
CDR3aa: CASSLGDRDYGYTF
CDR3nt: TGTGCCAGCAGTTTAGGGGACAGGGACTATGGCTACACCTTC

v_gene: TRBV6-4
d_gene: NA
j_gene: TRBJ2-7
CDR3aa: CASIREPSSYEQYF
CDR3nt: TGTGCCAGCATCCGGGAACCGAGCTCCTACGAGCAGTACTTC

v_gene: TRBV19
d_gene: NA
j_gene: TRBJ2-1
CDR3aa: CASSSFYEQFF
CDR3nt: TGTGCCAGTAGCTCTTTCTACGAGCAGTTCTTC

v_gene: TRBV7-2
d_gene: TRBD2
j_gene: TRBJ2-1
CDR3aa: CASSLTSGRWDEQFF
CDR3nt: TGTGCCAGCAGCTTGACTAGCGGGAGGTGGGATGAGCAGTTCTTC

v_gene: TRBV7-9
d_gene: TRBD2
j_gene: TRBJ2-1
CDR3aa: CASSRGVVDEQFF
CDR3nt: TGTGCCAGCAGCCGGGGGGTAGTTGATGAGCAGTTCTTC

v_gene: TRBV5-4
d_gene: TRBD2
j_gene: TRBJ2-5
CDR3aa: CASSLGAKASGQETQYF
CDR3nt: TGTGCCAGCAGCTTGGGGGCAAAGGCTAGCGGCCAAGAGACCCAGTACTTC

v_gene: TRBV13
d_gene: NA
j_gene: TRBJ1-6
CDR3aa: CASSLRSGSYNSPLHF
CDR3nt: TGTGCCAGCAGCCTCCGGTCTGGCTCCTATAATTCACCCCTCCACTTT